Presented here are 23 T cell receptor beta chains from one specimen sequenced in a study of response to subunit inactivated influenza vaccine listed by TCRdb under 2018. The library was built by means of RT-PCR. For sequencing, an Illumina HiSeq 2500 was employed. In TCRdb, the public reads were trimmed at Q25 with fastp and aligned with MiXCR, with productive beta chains retained. Rows matching on CDR3 protein sequence are summarized as one entry with the most common DNA and genes. The sample profile shows a few hundred thousand distinct CDR3 sequences; around a fifth of them were found once. Clones ranked in the top ten supply about 9.4% of the sample. Sequencing was performed on PBMCs from blood, taken less than 22 months after vaccination. These receptors were taken from a man in his fifties or sixties who received an inactivated influenza vaccine. Donor details come from another sample of the same person, matched by shared clones.

This clonotype has just a few counts. The chain recombines TRBV7-2 with TRBJ2-1; TRBD1 matches at 8 bases. The CDR3 length is 15 residues. CDR1 and CDR2 from the germline V gene are SGHTA and FQGNSA. The junction had 2 bases not matched to a gene; V was cut back by 2 bases and J by 2 bases. CDR3 loop: CASSLQGATYNEQFF. CDR3 coding DNA: TGTGCCAGCAGCTTACAGGGGGCTACCTACAATGAGCAGTTCTTC.

The chain combines TRBV6-1 with TRBJ1-2, with a tentative D call TRBD1 (5 bases). The CDR3 contains 15 residues. Deletions cut 7 bases from V and 2 bases from J, with 17 bases between. The germline CDR1 and CDR2 sequences are MNHNS and SASEGT. CDR3 in DNA: TGTGCCAGCACTCCTCATCACGGGGGAAACTATGGCTACACCTTC. This sequence encodes CASTPHHGGNYGYTF.

V and J are TRBV20-1 and TRBJ2-7; TRBD2 matches at 9 bases. Germline V CDR1 and CDR2: DFQATT, SNEGSKA (reference sequence). The junction had 8 bases not matched to a gene; V was cut back by 3 bases and J by 2 bases. This CDR3 is built from 15 residues. DNA of the CDR3: TGCAGTGCTAGTCCTAGCGGGATACTGCCCTACGAGCAGTACTTC. This encodes CSASPSGILPYEQYF.

A few counts support this clonotype. This chain connects TRBV12-3 or TRBV12-4 to TRBJ1-1; D unclear. The CDR3 is 14 amino acids. Trimming left V 3 bases short and J 1 base short, with 9 bases between. CDR3 nucleotide sequence: TGTGCCAGCAGTTTCGACGGACCGAACACTGAAGCTTTCTTT. Protein product: CASSFDGPNTEAFF.

This clonotype was seen only a few times. CDR3 sequence reads: CASSLPDTQYF. The CDR3 nucleotides read TGTGCCAGCAGTCTCCCAGATACGCAGTATTTT. This chain connects TRBV7-9 to TRBJ2-3; D unresolved. The length of the CDR3 is 11 residues. Germline V lookup: CDR1 SEHNR, CDR2 FQNEAQ (reference sequence). V shed 6 bases and J shed 4 bases, with 5 bases lying between them.

This clonotype was observed a few times. V usage is TRBV7-6 and J usage is TRBJ1-1, with a possible D match to TRBD1 (5 bases). V dropped 1 base and J dropped 3 bases, with 9 bases sitting between them. The germline CDR1 and CDR2 sequences are SGHVS and FNYEAQ. CDR3 length equals 14 residues. CDR3 DNA sequence: TGTGCCAGCAGCTTAGGTTCAGGGCACACTGAAGCTTTCTTT. It yields the protein CASSLGSGHTEAFF.

There are a few counts of this clonotype. The V and J genes are TRBV10-3 and TRBJ2-5; 9 bases are a match to TRBD1. V was pared by 5 bases and J by 0 bases, with 10 bases of the junction left unmatched. CDR1 is ENHRY and CDR2 is SYGVKD in the germline V gene. The CDR3 runs to 17 residues. The CDR3 DNA sequence: TGTGCCATCAGTCCGGGACAGGGCCTCGGGTACCAAGAGACCCAGTACTTC. Protein product: CAISPGQGLGYQETQYF.

The table lists this clonotype with a count of one. CDR3 region: CSAYSQTSGNTIYF. CDR3 coding DNA: TGCAGCGCCTACAGCCAGACCTCTGGAAACACCATATATTTT. The chain recombines TRBV29-1 with TRBJ1-3; no reliable D call. CDR1 SQVTM and CDR2 ANQGSEA come from the germline V gene. V lost 7 bases to trimming and J lost 0 bases, with 13 bases between them. The CDR3 runs to 14 residues.

In its sample, this clonotype was seen once. The chain is built from TRBV7-9 and TRBJ2-1, with D unresolved. V lost 1 base and J lost 5, with 12 bases in between. CDR3 size: 15 residues. Germline CDR1 SEHNR, CDR2 FQNEAQ (reference sequence). This CDR3 reads CASSLDLLYDNEQFF. In nucleotides, the CDR3 is TGTGCCAGCAGCTTAGATCTTTTGTACGACAATGAGCAGTTCTTC.

V gene TRBV5-1 combines with J gene TRBJ1-3; D perhaps matches TRBD1 (5 bases). Germline loops: CDR1 SGHRS, CDR2 YFSETQ. The V end lost 1 base, the J end lost 4 bases, and 15 bases lay between the germline ends. The CDR3 is made up of 16 amino acids. In DNA, the CDR3 is TGCGCCAGCAGCTTGTCTCCAGGAGGGGCCGGAAACACCATATATTTT. Translation gives CASSLSPGGAGNTIYF.

This clonotype was found a few times. The gene calls are TRBV5-1 and TRBJ1-1; 7 nucleotides line up with TRBD1. With V trimmed by 0 bases and J by 3 bases, 2 bases remained unmatched. CDR3 length: 14 residues. Germline CDR1 and CDR2: SGHRS and YFSETQ. This CDR3 is CASSLATGDTEAFF. The CDR3 DNA reads TGCGCCAGCAGCTTGGCTACAGGGGACACTGAAGCTTTCTTT.

The rearrangement uses TRBV7-8 and TRBJ2-6; D is perhaps TRBD1 (6 bases). Trimming removed 3 bases at V and 3 bases at J, with 12 bases between. Germline V gene data show CDR1 as SGHVS and CDR2 as FQNEAQ. The CDR3 covers 16 residues. DNA of the CDR3: TGTGCCAGCAGCTTTGGCAGGGGTAATGGGGCCAACGTCCTGACTTTC. The encoded protein is CASSFGRGNGANVLTF.

This clonotype turned up a few times. The rearrangement joins TRBV5-5 to TRBJ1-2; D is perhaps TRBD1 (5 bases). This CDR3 has 14 residues. The germline CDR1 and CDR2 sequences are SGHKS and YYEKEE (reference sequence). The V end was cut by 5 bases, the J end by 2 bases, with 13 bases between. The DNA for the CDR3 is TGTGCCAGCAGTTCTGCAGGGCCGAACTATGGCTACACCTTC. This sequence encodes CASSSAGPNYGYTF.

This chain links TRBV3-1 with TRBJ2-7; unclear D gene. CDR1 is LGHDT, CDR2 YNNKEL, per germline (reference sequence). CDR3 length equals 13 residues. V gave up 1 base and J gave up 5 bases, with 9 bases separating them. CDR3 sequence (DNA): TGTGCCAGCAGCCAAGGGGGTCGGAACGAGCAGTACTTC. It yields the protein CASSQGGRNEQYF.

This rearrangement joins TRBV12-3 or TRBV12-4 to TRBJ1-6; 9 positions agree with TRBD1. The CDR3 spans 16 residues. V lost 6 bases, J lost 9 bases, and 12 bases stayed unmatched. The CDR3 loop is CASRGRDRVRSSPLHF. In DNA, the CDR3 is TGTGCCAGCAGGGGAAGGGACAGGGTGAGGAGTTCACCCCTCCACTTT.

The V gene is TRBV20-1, the J gene TRBJ2-7; D is perhaps TRBD1 (5 bases). CDR1 is DFQATT, CDR2 SNEGSKA, per germline (reference sequence). Trimming stripped 6 bases from V and 3 bases from J, with 15 bases between. The CDR3 has 13 residues. This chain's CDR3 is CSALLGQIYEQYF. CDR3 nucleotide sequence: TGCAGTGCGCTGCTGGGGCAGATCTACGAGCAGTACTTC.

There are a few counts of this clonotype. The genes are TRBV29-1 and TRBJ1-2, with D possibly matching TRBD1 (5 bases). Trimming took off 7 bases at V and 5 bases at J, with 17 bases between the two ends. CDR3 size: 13 residues. Germline loops: CDR1 SQVTM, CDR2 ANQGSEA. CDR3 sequence reads: CSAGQSLLYGYTF. The CDR3 coding sequence is TGCAGCGCGGGGCAGTCGCTACTTTATGGCTACACCTTC.

This clonotype turned up a few times. The chain employs TRBV18 and TRBJ1-1, with D perhaps TRBD1 (5 bases). The CDR3 runs to 17 residues. In germline, CDR1 is KGHSH, CDR2 LQKENI. Trimming stripped 3 bases from V and 2 bases from J, with 19 bases between. For the CDR3, the DNA is TGTGCCAGCTCACCCGACAGAATTCACGTTAGTAACACTGAAGCTTTCTTT. It encodes CASSPDRIHVSNTEAFF.

The J gene is TRBJ2-2, the V gene TRBV4-2; D ambiguous. This CDR3 region has 17 residues. Germline CDR1 is LGHNA and CDR2 is YNFKEQ. The V end lost 9 bases, the J end lost 1 base, and 21 bases lay between the germline ends. The CDR3 nucleotides read TGTGCCAGTAAAGGAAGGGCGTCTATTCAGAACACCGGGGAGCTGTTTTTT. Its protein is CASKGRASIQNTGELFF.

This rearrangement joins TRBV3-1 to TRBJ2-7, with no clear D. Germline CDR1 reads LGHDT; CDR2 reads YNNKEL (reference sequence). V was trimmed by 0 bases and J by 3 bases, leaving 6 bases between them. CDR3 length: 13 amino acids. Written as DNA, the CDR3 is TGTGCCAGCAGCCAAGAGGCTTACTACGAGCAGTACTTC. Its protein product is CASSQEAYYEQYF.

This clonotype was counted only a few times. V and J are TRBV12-3 or TRBV12-4 and TRBJ1-6; maybe TRBD1 (5 bases). There are 15 residues in the CDR3. Between the trimmed V and J ends, which lost 6 bases and 2 bases, there was a span of 11 bases. CDR3 in amino acids: CASRQGQTYNSPLHF. CDR3 bases: TGTGCCAGCAGACAAGGACAAACCTATAATTCACCCCTCCACTTT.

In its sample, this clonotype was seen a few times. The V and J genes are TRBV5-6 and TRBJ1-5; maybe TRBD1 (5 bases). Trimming cost V 5 bases and J 7 bases, with 13 bases left between them. The CDR3 spans 13 residues. The germline V gene has CDR1 SGHDT and CDR2 YYEEEE. The CDR3 coding sequence is TGTGCCAGCAGTAGCTCGGGGGGACAGCCCCAGCATTTT. Translation gives CASSSSGGQPQHF.

This clonotype was counted only a few times. This chain connects TRBV10-3 to TRBJ2-7, with no clear D. Trimming removed 4 bases at V and 1 base at J, with 5 bases between. Germline CDR1 and CDR2: ENHRY and SYGVKD. This CDR3 contains 12 residues. CDR3 sequence reads: CAISALSYEQYF. The CDR3 DNA reads as TGTGCCATCAGTGCCCTTTCCTACGAGCAGTACTTC.